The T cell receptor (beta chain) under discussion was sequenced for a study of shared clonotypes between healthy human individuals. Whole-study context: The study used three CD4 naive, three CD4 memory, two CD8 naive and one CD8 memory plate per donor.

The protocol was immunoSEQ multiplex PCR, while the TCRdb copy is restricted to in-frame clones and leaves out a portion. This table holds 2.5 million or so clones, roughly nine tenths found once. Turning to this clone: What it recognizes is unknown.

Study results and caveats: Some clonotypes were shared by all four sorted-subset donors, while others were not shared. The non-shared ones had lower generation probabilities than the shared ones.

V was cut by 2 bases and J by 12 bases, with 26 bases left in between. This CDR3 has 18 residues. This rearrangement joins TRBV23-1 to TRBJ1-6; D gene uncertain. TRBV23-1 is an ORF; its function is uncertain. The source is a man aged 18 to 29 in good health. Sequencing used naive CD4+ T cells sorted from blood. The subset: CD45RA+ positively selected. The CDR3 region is CASSQPSQHSSYIVPLHF. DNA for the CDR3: TGCGCCAGCAGTCAACCTAGTCAACATAGCTCCTATATCGTACCCCTCCACTTT.